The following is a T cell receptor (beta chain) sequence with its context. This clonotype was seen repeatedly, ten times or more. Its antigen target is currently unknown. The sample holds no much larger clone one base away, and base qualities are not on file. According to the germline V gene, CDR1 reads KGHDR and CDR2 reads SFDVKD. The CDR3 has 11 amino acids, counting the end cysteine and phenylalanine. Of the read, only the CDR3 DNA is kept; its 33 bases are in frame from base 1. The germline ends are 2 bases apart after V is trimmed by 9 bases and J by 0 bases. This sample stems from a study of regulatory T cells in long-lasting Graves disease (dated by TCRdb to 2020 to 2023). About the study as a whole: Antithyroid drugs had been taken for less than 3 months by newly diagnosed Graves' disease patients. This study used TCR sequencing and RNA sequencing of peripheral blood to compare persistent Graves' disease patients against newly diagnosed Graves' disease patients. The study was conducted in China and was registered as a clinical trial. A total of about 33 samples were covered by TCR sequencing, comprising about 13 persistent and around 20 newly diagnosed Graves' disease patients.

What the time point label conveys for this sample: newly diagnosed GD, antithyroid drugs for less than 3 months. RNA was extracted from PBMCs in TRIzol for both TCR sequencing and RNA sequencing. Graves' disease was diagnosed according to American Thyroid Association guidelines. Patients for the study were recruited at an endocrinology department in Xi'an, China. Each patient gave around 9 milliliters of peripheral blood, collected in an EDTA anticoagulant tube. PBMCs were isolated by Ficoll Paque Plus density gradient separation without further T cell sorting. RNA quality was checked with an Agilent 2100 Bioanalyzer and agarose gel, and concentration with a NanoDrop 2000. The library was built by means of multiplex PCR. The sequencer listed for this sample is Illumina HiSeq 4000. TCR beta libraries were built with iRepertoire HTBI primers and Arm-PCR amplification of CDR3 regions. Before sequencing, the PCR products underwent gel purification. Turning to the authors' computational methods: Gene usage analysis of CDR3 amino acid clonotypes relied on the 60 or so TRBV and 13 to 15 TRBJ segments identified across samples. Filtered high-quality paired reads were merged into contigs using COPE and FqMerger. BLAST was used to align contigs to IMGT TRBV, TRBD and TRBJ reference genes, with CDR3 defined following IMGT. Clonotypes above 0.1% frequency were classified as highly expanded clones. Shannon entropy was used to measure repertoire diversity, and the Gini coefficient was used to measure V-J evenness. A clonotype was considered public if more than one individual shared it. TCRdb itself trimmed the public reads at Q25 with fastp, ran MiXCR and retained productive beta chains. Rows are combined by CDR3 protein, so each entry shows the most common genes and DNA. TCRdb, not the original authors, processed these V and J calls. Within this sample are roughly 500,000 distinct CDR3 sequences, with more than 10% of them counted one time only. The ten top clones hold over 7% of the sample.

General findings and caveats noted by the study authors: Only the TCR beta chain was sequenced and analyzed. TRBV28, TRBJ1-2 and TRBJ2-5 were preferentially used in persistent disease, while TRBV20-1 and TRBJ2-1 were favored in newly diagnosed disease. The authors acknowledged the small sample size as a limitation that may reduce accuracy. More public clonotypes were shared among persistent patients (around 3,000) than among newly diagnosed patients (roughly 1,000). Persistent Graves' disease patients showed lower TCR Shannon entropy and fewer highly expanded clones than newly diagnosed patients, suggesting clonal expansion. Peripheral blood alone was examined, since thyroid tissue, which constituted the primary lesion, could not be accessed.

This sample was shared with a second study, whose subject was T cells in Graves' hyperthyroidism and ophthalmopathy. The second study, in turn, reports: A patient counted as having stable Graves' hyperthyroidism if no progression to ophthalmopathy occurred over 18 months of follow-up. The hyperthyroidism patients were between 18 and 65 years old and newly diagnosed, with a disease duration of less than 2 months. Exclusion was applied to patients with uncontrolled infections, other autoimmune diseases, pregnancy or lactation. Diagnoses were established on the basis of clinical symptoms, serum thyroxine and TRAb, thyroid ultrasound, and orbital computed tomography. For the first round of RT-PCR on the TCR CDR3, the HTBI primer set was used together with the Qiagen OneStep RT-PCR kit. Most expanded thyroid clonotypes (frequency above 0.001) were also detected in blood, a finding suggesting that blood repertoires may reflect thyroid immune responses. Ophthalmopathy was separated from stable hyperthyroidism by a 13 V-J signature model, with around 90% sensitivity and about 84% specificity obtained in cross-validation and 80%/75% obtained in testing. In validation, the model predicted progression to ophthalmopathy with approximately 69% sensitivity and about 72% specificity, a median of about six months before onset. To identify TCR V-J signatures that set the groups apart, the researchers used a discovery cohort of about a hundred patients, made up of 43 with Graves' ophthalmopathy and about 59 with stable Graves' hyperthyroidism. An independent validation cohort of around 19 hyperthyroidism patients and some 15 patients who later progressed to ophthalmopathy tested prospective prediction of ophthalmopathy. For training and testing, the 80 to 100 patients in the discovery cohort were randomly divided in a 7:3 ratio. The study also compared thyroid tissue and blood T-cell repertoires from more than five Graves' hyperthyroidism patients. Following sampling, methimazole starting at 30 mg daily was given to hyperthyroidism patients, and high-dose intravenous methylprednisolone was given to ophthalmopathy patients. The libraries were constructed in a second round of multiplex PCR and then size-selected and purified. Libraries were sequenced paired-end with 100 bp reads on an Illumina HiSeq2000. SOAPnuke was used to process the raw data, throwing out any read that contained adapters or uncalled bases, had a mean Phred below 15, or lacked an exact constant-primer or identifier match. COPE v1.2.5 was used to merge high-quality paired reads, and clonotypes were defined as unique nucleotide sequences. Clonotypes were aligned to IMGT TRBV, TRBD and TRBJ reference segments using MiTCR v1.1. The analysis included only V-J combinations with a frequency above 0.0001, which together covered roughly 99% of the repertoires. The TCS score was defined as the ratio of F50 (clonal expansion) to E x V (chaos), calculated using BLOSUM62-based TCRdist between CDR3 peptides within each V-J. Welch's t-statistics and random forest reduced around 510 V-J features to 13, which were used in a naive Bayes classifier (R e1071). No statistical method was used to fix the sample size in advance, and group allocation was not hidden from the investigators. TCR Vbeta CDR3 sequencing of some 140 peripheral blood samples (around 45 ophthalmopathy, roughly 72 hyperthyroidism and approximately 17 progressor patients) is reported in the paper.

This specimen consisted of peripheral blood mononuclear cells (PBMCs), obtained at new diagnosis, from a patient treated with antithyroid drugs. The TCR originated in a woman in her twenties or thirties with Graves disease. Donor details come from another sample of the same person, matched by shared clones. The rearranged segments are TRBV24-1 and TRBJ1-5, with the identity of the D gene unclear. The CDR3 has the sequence CATGSNQPQHF. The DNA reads TGTGCCACCGGTAGCAATCAGCCCCAGCATTTT.